This is a list of T cell receptor beta chains from one sample in a study of CD8+CD57+ T cells in acquired aplastic anemia. TCRdb reanalysed the reads using MiXCR and keeps one entry per CDR3 protein. In the table there are over 150,000 distinct CDR3 sequences, about three fifths of which are singletons. Sequencing input: sorted CD4+, CD8+, or CD8+CD57+ T cells (not recorded which) from PBMCs. These receptor sequences come from a human donor with aplastic anemia. Each CDR3 is given with its conserved first and last residue. Fields, in order: J gene, V gene, CDR3 protein.

TRBJ1-2	TRBV5-1	CASSAQPGQGSGYTF
TRBJ2-1	TRBV7-9	CASSSEEGSNEQFF
TRBJ2-1	TRBV29-1	CSVQGTVLTYNEQFF
TRBJ1-5	TRBV20-1	CSARDGPQPQHF
TRBJ2-1	TRBV7-9	CASSFSGGAGNEQFF
TRBJ1-4	TRBV5-1	CASSLGGTSDEKLFF
TRBJ2-5	TRBV24-1	CATSDPGPKETQYF
TRBJ2-2	TRBV5-5	CASSSGTGELFF
TRBJ2-2	TRBV7-3	CASSFNRPRRDGRELFF
TRBJ2-7	TRBV30	CAWSAGSYEQYF
TRBJ1-3	TRBV10-3	CAIREPAQSGNTIYF
TRBJ1-2	TRBV5-6	CASSLAGLGRNGYTF
TRBJ1-1	TRBV15	CATSRGTAEMNTEAFF